These 10 T cell receptor beta chains were sequenced from one sample in a study of blood T cell repertoires in COVID-19. Only in-frame clones appear in the TCRdb table, and some are missing; sequencing was by immunoSEQ multiplex PCR. Counted here are approximately 180,000 clones, roughly 79% occurring once; the ten biggest clones make up 9.5% to 15%. The sample comprised peripheral blood. All receptors derive from an elderly woman with COVID-19, enrolled during active disease.

This CDR3 is CASSSWGPGQGYNEQFF. CDR3 nucleotide sequence: TGCGCCAGCAGCAGTTGGGGTCCGGGACAGGGTTACAATGAGCAGTTCTTC. The chain recombines TRBV5-1 with TRBJ2-1; 9 nucleotides agree with TRBD1. The V gene's germline CDR1 is SGHRS and CDR2 YFSETQ. The CDR3 consists of 17 residues. Unmatched junction bases numbered 12, after V lost 4 bases and J lost 4 bases. The entire variable domain, with the rest obtained from reference TRBV5-1 and TRBJ2-1, is as follows: KAGVTQTPRYLIKTRGQQVTLSCSPISGHRSVSWYQQTPGQGLQFLFEYFSETQRNKGNFPGRFSGRQFSNSRSEMNVSTLELGDSALYLCASSSWGPGQGYNEQFFGPGTRLTVL.

This clone was seen a few times. J is TRBJ2-5 and V is TRBV6-2 or TRBV6-3; 7 bases fit TRBD2. From germline, CDR1 is MNHEY and CDR2 SVGEGT. Losses at the gene ends were 5 bases for V and 9 bases for J; bases not matched to a gene: 6. CDR3 length equals 12 residues. DNA for the CDR3: TGTGCCAGCAGTAGACTAGCTTTGGCCCAGTACTTC. The encoded protein is CASSRLALAQYF.

The chain couples TRBV3-1 (or the pseudogene TRBV3-2) to TRBJ2-2; TRBD2 agrees at 8 bases. This CDR3 comprises 17 residues. The junction had 8 bases not matched to a gene; V was cut back by 2 bases and J by 3 bases. The germline V gene has CDR1 LGHDT and CDR2 YNNKEL (reference sequence). The CDR3 DNA is TGTGCCAGCAGCCAAAAGGTACTAGCGGTGCACACCGGGGAGCTGTTTTTT. This gives the protein CASSQKVLAVHTGELFF.

V is TRBV28 and J is TRBJ1-4; D may be TRBD1 (6 bases). Germline V gene sequence: CDR1 MDHEN, CDR2 SYDVKM. The V gene lost 5 bases and the J gene lost 4 bases, with 14 bases spanning the gap. The CDR3 runs to 15 residues. CDR3 nucleotide sequence: TGTGCCAGCAGTACAAACAGGGCACTTAATGAAAAACTGTTTTTT. This sequence encodes CASSTNRALNEKLFF.

This clone came up once. The chain uses TRBV9 and TRBJ2-2; 7 nucleotides align to TRBD1. CDR1 and CDR2 from the germline V gene are SGDLS and YYNGEE. The CDR3 is 17 amino acids. V lost 4 bases to trimming and J lost 0 bases; unmatched junction nucleotides: 9. CDR3 sequence: CASSTSRGKANTGELFF. The CDR3 nucleotides are TGTGCCAGCAGCACGAGCAGGGGGAAGGCGAACACCGGGGAGCTGTTTTTT. The full variable domain, in which reference TRBV9 and TRBJ2-2 provide the parts outside the CDR3, is DSGVTQTPKHLITATGQRVTLRCSPRSGDLSVYWYQQSLDQGLQFLIQYYNGEERAKGNILERFSAQQFPDLHSELNLSSLELGDSALYFCASSTSRGKANTGELFFGEGSRLTVL.

The rearrangement joins TRBV21-1 to TRBJ2-7; TRBD2, as called in the table, went unchecked against the DNA. TRBV21-1 is classified as a pseudogene. This CDR3 has 15 residues. DNA for the CDR3: TGTGCCAGCAACTATAGTGTTCTAAGCTCCTACGAGCAGTACTTC. It is translated as CASNYSVLSSYEQYF.

The count of this clone is one. The rearrangement links TRBV4-2 to TRBJ1-5, with D possibly being TRBD1 (5 bases). The CDR3 is made up of 17 amino acids. The germline V and J ends were trimmed by 2 bases and 5 bases, with 19 bases remaining between them. Germline CDR1 and CDR2: LGHNA and YNFKEQ. The CDR3 here is CASSQISPQGDDQPQHF. The CDR3 DNA sequence: TGTGCCAGCAGCCAAATTTCGCCCCAAGGGGATGATCAGCCCCAGCATTTT.

The chain uses TRBV28 and TRBJ2-7, with D perhaps matching TRBD2 (6 bases). The CDR3 is made up of 15 amino acids. Germline assignment: CDR1 MDHEN and CDR2 SYDVKM. Trimming stripped 2 bases from V and 5 bases from J, with 16 bases between. The CDR3, as DNA: TGTGCCAGCAGTTTAAAGGAGGGGTGGGGACACGAGCAGTACTTC. Amino acids: CASSLKEGWGHEQYF.

This chain links TRBV27 with TRBJ1-5; 7 positions agree with TRBD1. Germline lookup yields CDR1 MNHEY and CDR2 SMNVEV (reference sequence). The V gene end was trimmed by 4 bases and the J gene end by 4 bases; junction bases not matched to a gene: 4. This CDR3 is 14 amino acids long. CDR3 amino acids: CASSYTGANQPQHF. The CDR3 nucleotides read TGTGCCAGCAGTTATACAGGGGCAAATCAGCCCCAGCATTTT.

This chain joins TRBV9 and TRBJ1-1; D not resolved. The germline gives CDR1 SGDLS, CDR2 YYNGEE. The germline V and J ends were trimmed by 0 bases and 0 bases, with 9 bases remaining between them. The CDR3 loop spans 15 amino acids. The CDR3 sequence: CASSVGKGVNTEAFF. As DNA, the CDR3 is TGTGCCAGCAGCGTAGGCAAAGGAGTGAACACTGAAGCTTTCTTT.